A selection of T cell receptor beta chains follows, all from one sample in a study of blood T cell repertoires in COVID-19. TCRdb keeps only in-frame clones here, not all; method: immunoSEQ multiplex PCR. The table records around 250,000 clones, around 83% of them present only once. Sequenced input: peripheral blood. The receptors were gathered from a woman between 18 and 30 years old with acute or convalescent COVID-19. The CDR3 runs from the conserved cysteine through the conserved F or W.

V gene,CDR3 protein
TRBV14,CASSQEASGRNEQFF
TRBV7-9,CASFPVGVVSPLHF
TRBV5-1,CASSLGGNSNQPQHF
TRBV28,CASTLLQNTEAFF
TRBV29-1,CSVDFRTGVNTEAFF
TRBV3-1/TRBV3-2,CASSQPGTSGSDNEQFF
TRBV7-9,CASSLPLGGSGNTIYF
TRBV7-2,CAIRSYNEQFF
TRBV5-1,CASSLVGQDFSPLHF
TRBV5-1,CASSENRGGSYNEQFF
TRBV2,CASRGQGLQRGDYTF
TRBV29-1,CSVEEVTSGRTDTQYF
TRBV7-2,CASSQTGSEAFF
TRBV12-5,CASGLVRTGGDYTEAFF
TRBV18,CASSPSSETQYF
TRBV3-1/TRBV3-2,CASSQEGLNYNEQFF
TRBV18,CASSPSGQNYNEQFF
TRBV5-4,CASSPLAGVTDTQYF
TRBV5-1,CASSAGTSGTGELFF
TRBV6-5,CASIPPGTGFHEQFF
TRBV21-1,CASSKMGQGPYNSPLHF
TRBV12-3/TRBV12-4,CASSFYFYEQYF
TRBV27,CASSLPGTGGNSPLHF
TRBV6-5,CASSYGWEGLYEQYF
TRBV18,CASSPPSRGSGETQYF
TRBV30,CAWTTGTPNQPQHF